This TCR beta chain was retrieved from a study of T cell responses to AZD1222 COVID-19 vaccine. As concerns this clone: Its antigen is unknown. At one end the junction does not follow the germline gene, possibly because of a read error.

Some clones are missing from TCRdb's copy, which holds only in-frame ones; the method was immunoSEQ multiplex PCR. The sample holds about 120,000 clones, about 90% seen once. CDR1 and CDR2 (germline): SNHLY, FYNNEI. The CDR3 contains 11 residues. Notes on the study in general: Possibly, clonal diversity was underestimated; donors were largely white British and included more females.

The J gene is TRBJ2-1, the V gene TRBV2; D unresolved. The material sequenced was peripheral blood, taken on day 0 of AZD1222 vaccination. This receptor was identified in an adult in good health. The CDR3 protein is CASREAGGQFF. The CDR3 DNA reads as TGTGCCAGCAGAGAAGCTGGTGGGCAGTTCTTC.